The 20 T cell receptor beta chains in this list originate from one sample, sequenced in a study of brain T cells in children with intractable seizures. Data came from immunoSEQ multiplex PCR; TCRdb stores just in-frame clones and leaves some out. The sample contains just under 65,000 clones, about 96% of which appear only once. The sequenced sample was peripheral blood, obtained at surgery. These receptors were taken from a boy under two years old with focal cortical dysplasia and intractable seizures.

This clone came up once. This chain links TRBV9 with TRBJ1-1, with D possibly being TRBD1 (5 bases). This CDR3 region has 13 residues. Trimming removed 0 bases at V and 5 bases at J, with 8 bases between. Germline loops: CDR1 SGDLS, CDR2 YYNGEE. The CDR3 protein is CASSVGGRTEAFF. CDR3 DNA sequence: TGTGCCAGCAGCGTAGGGGGGAGGACTGAAGCTTTCTTT.

The rearrangement links TRBV5-6 to TRBJ2-6, with D hard to call. Germline CDR1 is SGHDT and CDR2 is YYEEEE. The CDR3 consists of 13 residues. V lost 5 bases, J lost 0 bases, and 3 bases lay in between. Here the CDR3 DNA reads TGTGCCAGCAGAATCTCTGGGGCCAACGTCCTGACTTTC. It yields the protein CASRISGANVLTF.

This clone was found a few times. The rearrangement links TRBV6-2 or TRBV6-3 to TRBJ2-1, with 8 bases identical to TRBD2. The V segment lost 4 bases and the J segment 9 bases; nucleotides outside the gene matches: 11. The germline V gene encodes CDR1 MNHEY and CDR2 SVGEGT. The CDR3 extends over 15 amino acids. The CDR3 loop is CASSSLGRAGPEQFF. The CDR3 nucleotides read TGTGCCAGCAGTTCACTCGGGAGGGCCGGTCCTGAGCAGTTCTTC.

The gene calls are TRBV6-5 and TRBJ2-2, with 8 positions matching TRBD2. The CDR3 is 15 amino acids. V shed 6 bases, J shed 0 bases, and the junction held 3 bases outside the gene matches. The germline V gene encodes CDR1 MNHEY and CDR2 SVGAGI. The CDR3 DNA reads as TGTGCCAGCAGACTAGCGGTGACGAACACCGGGGAGCTGTTTTTT. The encoded protein is CASRLAVTNTGELFF.

This rearrangement joins TRBV6-5 to TRBJ1-6; maybe TRBD1 (6 bases). The V end was cut by 6 bases, the J end by 5 bases, with 14 bases between. This CDR3 has 15 residues. CDR1 and CDR2 (germline): MNHEY, SVGAGI. CDR3 sequence: CASRYPGQHNSPLHF. CDR3 in DNA: TGTGCCAGCAGATACCCGGGACAACATAATTCACCCCTCCACTTT.

The chain carries TRBV27 and TRBJ2-5; 8 positions match TRBD1. V shed 3 bases and J 5 bases; nucleotides not matched to a gene: 11. Per the germline V gene, CDR1 is MNHEY and CDR2 is SMNVEV (reference sequence). This CDR3 contains 16 residues. The CDR3 bases are TGTGCCAGCAGTTTGAGGGGCGCAGGGGGCGAGGAGACCCAGTACTTC. It encodes CASSLRGAGGEETQYF.

The V and J genes are TRBV7-3 and TRBJ2-1, with 9 bases matching TRBD2. Looked up from germline, CDR1 is SGHTA and CDR2 is FQGTGA. J was trimmed by 8 bases and V by 3 bases; bases with no gene match: 5. There are 14 residues in the CDR3. The CDR3 loop is CASSFGLAMDEQFF. CDR3 bases: TGTGCCAGCAGCTTCGGACTAGCGATGGATGAGCAGTTCTTC.

The gene calls are TRBV7-9 and TRBJ2-3, with 10 nucleotides matching TRBD2. CDR3 size: 16 residues. Losses at the gene ends were 5 bases for V and 2 bases for J; bases not matched to a gene: 7. Looked up from germline, CDR1 is SEHNR and CDR2 is FQNEAQ (reference sequence). In DNA form, the CDR3 reads TGTGCCAGCAGCGCAGGACTAGCGGTGCACACAGATACGCAGTATTTT. Protein product: CASSAGLAVHTDTQYF. Looking up the rest from reference TRBV7-9 and TRBJ2-3 gives the full variable domain: DTGVSQNPRHKITKRGQNVTFRCDPISEHNRLYWYRQTLGQGPEFLTYFQNEAQLEKSRLLSDRFSAERPKGSFSTLEIQRTEQGDSAMYLCASSAGLAVHTDTQYFGPGTRLTVL.

V gene TRBV5-1 combines with J gene TRBJ1-5, with TRBD1 as a possible D gene (6 bases). The CDR3 extends over 15 amino acids. CDR1 and CDR2 from the germline V gene are SGHRS and YFSETQ. V shed 7 bases and J shed 1 base, with 15 bases lying between them. This CDR3 reads CASSLGGLSNQPQHF. For the CDR3, the DNA is TGCGCCAGCTCCTTGGGGGGGCTGAGCAATCAGCCCCAGCATTTT.

The chain combines TRBV3-1 (or the pseudogene TRBV3-2) with TRBJ1-1; no clear D. Germline CDR1 LGHDT, CDR2 YNNKEL (reference sequence). This CDR3 is 12 amino acids long. Trimming took off 3 bases at V and 4 bases at J, with 6 bases between the two ends. CDR3 amino acids: CASSHLGTEAFF. The CDR3 DNA reads TGTGCCAGCAGCCATCTCGGCACTGAAGCTTTCTTT.

This clone was recorded a few times. This sequence joins TRBV5-3 and TRBJ1-6, with D maybe TRBD1 (6 bases). TRBV5-3 is filed as an ORF, its function uncertain. V was trimmed by 4 bases and J by 2 bases, leaving 13 bases between them. The CDR3 is made up of 16 amino acids. The CDR3 sequence: CARSPAGVPYNSPLHF. CDR3 coding DNA: TGTGCCAGAAGCCCTGCAGGGGTGCCCTATAATTCACCCCTCCACTTT.

V gene TRBV7-3 combines with J gene TRBJ2-1, with 13 bases aligning to TRBD2. With 5 bases clipped from V and 8 bases from J, the junction kept 9 bases outside the gene matches. The germline CDR1 and CDR2 sequences are SGHTA and FQGTGA. This CDR3 spans 16 amino acids. The CDR3 sequence is CASSVGLAGDVDEQFF. The CDR3, as DNA: TGTGCCAGCAGCGTTGGACTAGCGGGAGATGTCGATGAGCAGTTCTTC.

V gene TRBV11-2 combines with J gene TRBJ2-2; TRBD2 matches at 14 bases. Germline-derived CDR1 and CDR2 are SGHAT and FQNNGV. Trimming cost V 6 bases and J 3 bases; bases outside gene matches: 3. This CDR3 has 16 amino acids. As DNA, the CDR3 is TGTGCCAGCAGACGACTAGCGGGAGGGGACACCGGGGAGCTGTTTTTT. Protein product: CASRRLAGGDTGELFF.

The chain uses TRBV5-4 and TRBJ2-7; 10 bases line up with TRBD2. CDR1 is SGHNT, CDR2 YYREEE, per germline (reference sequence). V was pared by 2 bases and J by 0 bases, with 2 bases of the junction left unmatched. CDR3 length equals 15 residues. The CDR3 coding sequence is TGTGCCAGCAGCTTAAGCGGGAGGGGCTCCTACGAGCAGTACTTC. It specifies CASSLSGRGSYEQYF.

The chain links TRBV5-1 to TRBJ2-5, with 16 bases identical to TRBD2. V gave up 3 bases and J gave up 2 bases; unmatched junction bases: 1. The CDR3 is made up of 16 amino acids. Germline CDR1 SGHRS, CDR2 YFSETQ. The CDR3 loop reads CASSSGLAGGQETQYF. CDR3 bases: TGCGCCAGCAGCTCGGGACTAGCGGGGGGGCAAGAGACCCAGTACTTC.

The rearrangement links TRBV27 to TRBJ2-1; D uncertain. The CDR3 sequence is 13 residues long. The germline V gene has CDR1 MNHEY and CDR2 SMNVEV (reference sequence). The V and J ends lost 3 bases and 7 bases respectively, with 10 bases between them. The CDR3: CASSFSRLNEQFF. The CDR3 DNA sequence: TGTGCCAGCAGTTTTTCAAGGCTTAATGAGCAGTTCTTC.

The chain recombines TRBV7-2 with TRBJ2-3; D gene unclear. The CDR3 spans 12 residues. Trimming stripped 4 bases from V and 4 bases from J, with 6 bases between. Germline CDR1 reads SGHTA; CDR2 reads FQGNSA. The CDR3 coding sequence is TGTGCCAGCAGCTCCCGGTCAGATACGCAGTATTTT. Translated, it gives CASSSRSDTQYF.

The rearrangement joins TRBV10-3 to TRBJ2-5; 12 nucleotides line up with TRBD1. The CDR3 has 15 residues. The germline V gene encodes CDR1 ENHRY and CDR2 SYGVKD. Losses at the gene ends were 10 bases for V and 5 bases for J; bases not matched to a gene: 11. CDR3: CANSPGQGADETQYF. CDR3 bases: TGTGCCAACAGCCCGGGACAGGGGGCAGACGAGACCCAGTACTTC.

The rearrangement uses TRBV7-9 and TRBJ1-4; D is perhaps TRBD1 (5 bases). The V gene's germline CDR1 is SEHNR and CDR2 FQNEAQ (reference sequence). Trimming left V 5 bases short and J 6 bases short, with 10 bases between. CDR3 length equals 13 residues. The CDR3 nucleotides read TGTGCCAGCAGCCCGGGGACGGATGAAAAACTGTTTTTT. This gives the protein CASSPGTDEKLFF.

The V gene is TRBV5-1, the J gene TRBJ1-6; D is unresolved. The germline V gene has CDR1 SGHRS and CDR2 YFSETQ. V was shortened by 1 base and J by 5 bases, with 10 bases between the two germline ends. This CDR3 is 15 amino acids long. The CDR3 coding sequence is TGCGCCAGCAGCTTGATGGACCGGGATAATTCACCCCTCCACTTT. The encoded protein is CASSLMDRDNSPLHF.